These 32 T cell receptor beta chains were sequenced from one sample in a study of blood T cells in healthy people across ages (dated by TCRdb to the mid-2010s). The library came from 5' RACE. Sequencer: Illumina HiSeq 2500. A second PCR of 7 to 11 cycles was run with a J-beta primer mix and a sample-barcoded 5' primer. TCRdb's own reprocessing of the public reads used fastp at Q25 and MiXCR and kept productive beta chains. Each record represents a unique CDR3 protein, reported with the most common genes and DNA among its rows. The sample records almost 1 million distinct CDR3 sequences, roughly half of which are singletons. The biggest ten clones account for 20% to 25% of the sample. The material sequenced was blood. These receptor sequences come from a woman aged 60-75 years in good health.

The J gene is TRBJ1-2, the V gene TRBV20-1, with a possible D match to TRBD1 (5 bases). Germline values: CDR1 DFQATT, CDR2 SNEGSKA (reference sequence). The CDR3 extends over 14 amino acids. The germline V and J ends were trimmed by 1 base and 6 bases, with 15 bases remaining between them. The DNA for the CDR3 is TGCAGTGCTAGAGCTGCTGTGACGACAGATGGCTACACCTTC. Amino acid sequence: CSARAAVTTDGYTF.

This clonotype was observed a handful of times. The rearrangement uses TRBV7-9 and TRBJ2-1, with 8 nucleotides matching TRBD2. The germline gives CDR1 SEHNR, CDR2 FQNEAQ (reference sequence). V lost 9 bases to trimming and J lost 6 bases; unmatched junction nucleotides: 13. The CDR3 is 15 residues long. CDR3 sequence: CARSRLATFGNEQFF. CDR3 coding DNA: TGTGCCAGAAGTCGACTAGCGACTTTCGGCAATGAGCAGTTCTTC.

This clonotype was observed a handful of times. J is TRBJ2-7 and V is TRBV12-3 or TRBV12-4; 15 bases line up with TRBD2. The ends lost 4 bases at V and 4 bases at J; junction bases unmatched: 5. CDR3 size: 16 residues. This CDR3 is CASSSGLAGGSYEQYF. DNA of the CDR3: TGTGCCAGCAGTTCCGGACTAGCGGGAGGGTCGTACGAGCAGTACTTC.

This clonotype has only a few counts. This sequence joins TRBV5-1 and TRBJ2-6; D gene uncertain. V shed 6 bases and J shed 0 bases, with 4 bases lying between them. Germline V gives CDR1 SGHRS, CDR2 YFSETQ. The length of the CDR3 is 13 residues. CDR3 coding DNA: TGCGCCAGCAAAGACTCTGGGGCCAACGTCCTGACTTTC. It encodes CASKDSGANVLTF.

This clonotype was picked up a small number of times. The chain uses TRBV6-2 or TRBV6-3 and TRBJ1-1; tentatively, D is TRBD1 (5 bases). The CDR3 has 15 residues. The germline CDR1 and CDR2 sequences are MNHEY and SVGEGT. With 7 bases removed from V and 4 bases from J, the gap between germline ends came to 19 bases. CDR3 sequence reads: CASKPHRVRGTEAFF. As DNA, the CDR3 is TGTGCCAGCAAACCCCATCGGGTAAGGGGCACTGAAGCTTTCTTT.

This rearrangement joins TRBV9 to TRBJ2-1; TRBD1 matches at 7 bases. The CDR3 is made up of 15 amino acids. The germline V gene has CDR1 SGDLS and CDR2 YYNGEE. The ends lost 4 bases at V and 4 bases at J; junction bases unmatched: 8. CDR3 in DNA: TGTGCCAGCAGCTCCTGGGACAGTCATTACAATGAGCAGTTCTTC. Translation: CASSSWDSHYNEQFF.

This chain uses TRBV7-9 with TRBJ2-3; D possibly matches TRBD1 or TRBD2 (5 bases each). Germline CDR1 SEHNR, CDR2 FQNEAQ (reference sequence). V was trimmed by 7 bases and J by 0 bases, leaving 14 bases between them. The CDR3 spans 15 residues. The DNA for the CDR3 is TGTGCCAGCATCCTCTTGGGGGAGAGCACAGATACGCAGTATTTT. Its translation: CASILLGESTDTQYF.

The chain recombines TRBV3-1 with TRBJ1-5, with a tentative D call TRBD1 (6 bases). CDR3 length: 14 amino acids. Trimming left V 3 bases short and J 6 bases short, with 12 bases between. Germline V CDR1 and CDR2: LGHDT, YNNKEL (reference sequence). The CDR3 DNA reads TGTGCCAGCAGCCACACATACAGGGTTCAGCCCCAGCATTTT. This gives the protein CASSHTYRVQPQHF.

The V and J genes are TRBV15 and TRBJ2-7, with D perhaps matching TRBD2 (6 bases). Germline CDR1 is LNHNV and CDR2 is YYDKDF (reference sequence). Trimming stripped 0 bases from V and 3 bases from J, with 18 bases between. This CDR3 region has 17 residues. The CDR3 nucleotides read TGTGCCACCAGCAGAGATCGGGCCCGCCTGGAGGGCTACGAGCAGTACTTC. Amino acid sequence: CATSRDRARLEGYEQYF.

CDR3 sequence: CASSSPNINGANVLTF. CDR3 bases: TGTGCCAGCAGCTCCCCAAATATTAATGGGGCCAACGTCCTGACTTTC. V is TRBV7-9 and J is TRBJ2-6; D ambiguous. Germline assignment: CDR1 SEHNR and CDR2 FQNEAQ (reference sequence). Trimming removed 4 bases from V and 3 bases from J, with 13 bases in between. This CDR3 has 16 residues.

This clonotype appeared a few times. J is TRBJ2-3 and V is TRBV6-2 or TRBV6-3; 10 positions match TRBD2. Germline lookup yields CDR1 MNHEY and CDR2 SVGEGT. Trimming cost V 6 bases and J 8 bases; bases outside gene matches: 8. The CDR3 spans 14 residues. CDR3 region: CASSHGTSGATQYF. In DNA, the CDR3 is TGTGCCAGCAGCCACGGCACTAGCGGGGCTACGCAGTATTTT.

The chain recombines TRBV7-2 with TRBJ2-1; the D is unclear. The germline V gene has CDR1 SGHTA and CDR2 FQGNSA. The CDR3 is 15 residues long. V shed 1 base and J shed 7 bases, with 14 bases lying between them. DNA for the CDR3: TGTGCCAGCAGCTTAGTCCTTTCAAGTAAAAATGAGCAGTTCTTC. This sequence encodes CASSLVLSSKNEQFF.

The genes are TRBV20-1 and TRBJ2-1; unclear D gene. V shed 6 bases and J shed 3 bases, with 18 bases lying between them. Germline lookup yields CDR1 DFQATT and CDR2 SNEGSKA (reference sequence). This CDR3 contains 15 residues. This chain's CDR3 is CSARKTHSFYNEQFF. The CDR3 nucleotides read TGCAGTGCCAGAAAAACTCACTCCTTCTACAATGAGCAGTTCTTC.

CDR3 coding DNA: TGCGCCAGCAGCCAAAGAGGGTGGGACAATGAGCAGTTCTTC. This codes for CASSQRGWDNEQFF. V and J are TRBV4-1 and TRBJ2-1; maybe TRBD2 (5 bases). Germline V lookup: CDR1 MGHRA, CDR2 YSYEKL. V lost 2 bases and J 5 bases, leaving 10 bases between the germline ends. The CDR3 extends over 14 amino acids.

The rearrangement joins TRBV30 to TRBJ2-1, with D unresolved. V lost 4 bases and J 4 bases, leaving 14 bases between the germline ends. The CDR3 has 14 residues. The germline V gene encodes CDR1 GTSNPN and CDR2 SVGIG (reference sequence). In nucleotides, the CDR3 is TGTGCCTGGAAAGAACGGCAGGCTTACAATGAGCAGTTCTTC. Amino acid sequence: CAWKERQAYNEQFF.

This clonotype was found a few times. This chain links TRBV12-3 or TRBV12-4 with TRBJ2-1; possible D gene TRBD2, 5 bases. CDR3 length: 13 residues. V lost 3 bases to trimming and J lost 15 bases, with 18 bases between them. CDR3 coding DNA: TGTGCCAGCAGTTTTGCCCAACGGGGAGTTCCGTTCTTC. This codes for CASSFAQRGVPFF.

The count of this clonotype is one. The rearrangement joins TRBV6-5 to TRBJ2-7; tentative D call: TRBD1 (6 bases). CDR1 is MNHEY, CDR2 SVGAGI, per germline. The CDR3 is made up of 14 amino acids. V lost 2 bases and J 0 bases, leaving 8 bases between the germline ends. CDR3 protein: CASSYVGASYEQYF. CDR3 coding DNA: TGTGCCAGCAGTTACGTGGGGGCCTCCTACGAGCAGTACTTC.

The chain joins TRBV29-1 to TRBJ2-1, with 8 positions matching TRBD2. The germline gives CDR1 SQVTM, CDR2 ANQGSEA. The CDR3 is 13 residues long. The trim removed 7 bases at V and 6 bases at J, leaving 8 bases unmatched. The CDR3 region has the DNA TGCAGCGGTATAACTAGCGGAAGCAATGAGCAGTTCTTC. It translates to CSGITSGSNEQFF.

This CDR3 is CATPLGGTTDTQYF. CDR3 DNA: TGTGCCACCCCCTTGGGCGGGACTACAGATACGCAGTATTTT. The rearrangement uses TRBV15 and TRBJ2-3; TRBD2 is a possible D gene (6 bases). The germline V gene encodes CDR1 LNHNV and CDR2 YYDKDF (reference sequence). CDR3 length equals 14 residues. V shed 8 bases and J shed 3 bases, with 15 bases lying between them.

J is TRBJ2-5 and V is TRBV7-8; D gene unclear. The V gene's germline CDR1 is SGHVS and CDR2 FQNEAQ. The CDR3 is 14 amino acids. V was cut by 4 bases and J by 5 bases, with 14 bases left in between. The CDR3 loop reads CASSSHRVRETQYF. As DNA, the CDR3 is TGTGCCAGCAGCTCACATCGGGTCCGGGAGACCCAGTACTTC. The full variable domain, rest sourced from reference TRBV7-8 and TRBJ2-5, is GAGVSQSPRYKVAKRGQDVALRCDPISGHVSLFWYQQALGQGPEFLTYFQNEAQLDKSGLPSDRFFAERPEGSVSTLKIQRTQQEDSAVYLCASSSHRVRETQYFGPGTRLLVL.

The chain joins TRBV3-1 to TRBJ2-1; D gene unclear. This CDR3 spans 13 amino acids. Trimming shortened V by 0 bases and J by 8 bases, and 8 bases separated the two germline ends. Looked up from germline, CDR1 is LGHDT and CDR2 is YNNKEL (reference sequence). CDR3 in amino acids: CASSQDGRDEQFF. The CDR3 nucleotides are TGTGCCAGCAGCCAAGATGGTCGAGATGAGCAGTTCTTC.

This clonotype was recorded only once. This chain uses TRBV7-9 with TRBJ2-3; either TRBD1 or TRBD2 may fit D (8 bases each). Germline V gene lookup returns CDR1 SEHNR and CDR2 FQNEAQ (reference sequence). With 5 bases removed from V and 3 bases from J, the gap between germline ends came to 21 bases. The CDR3 has 17 residues. In DNA form, the CDR3 reads TGTGCCAGCAGCCCATCACAGGGGGGACTAGAGACAGATACGCAGTATTTT. The encoded protein is CASSPSQGGLETDTQYF.

This clonotype was recorded a few times. This chain links TRBV13 with TRBJ2-3; D unresolved. The germline CDR1 and CDR2 sequences are PRHDT and FYEKMQ (reference sequence). The germline V and J ends were trimmed by 4 bases and 4 bases, with 9 bases remaining between them. This CDR3 contains 13 residues. As DNA, the CDR3 is TGTGCCAGCAGCTCAACAGTATCAGATACGCAGTATTTT. It specifies CASSSTVSDTQYF.

As for this clonotype: Given the absence of the conserved phenylalanine or tryptophan at the CDR3 end, a read error is likely. The V gene is TRBV5-1, the J gene TRBJ2-3; D remains ambiguous. In germline, CDR1 is SGHRS, CDR2 YFSETQ. This CDR3 region has 15 residues. The germline V and J ends were trimmed by 4 bases and 5 bases, with 17 bases remaining between them. CDR3 nucleotide sequence: TGCGCCAGCAGCCCCTTTGGAGTGGGCATAGATACGCAGTATATT. Translated: CASSPFGVGIDTQYI.

This clonotype was picked up a small number of times. The chain is built from TRBV20-1 and TRBJ2-5; the D is unclear. Trimming pared 1 base from V and 11 bases from J, leaving 11 bases between. The CDR3 runs 11 residues. The germline V gene has CDR1 DFQATT and CDR2 SNEGSKA (reference sequence). The CDR3 region is CSARGPIGQYF. DNA for the CDR3: TGCAGTGCTAGAGGCCCTATTGGGCAGTACTTC.

The chain has TRBV20-1 and TRBJ2-7; D is perhaps TRBD1 (6 bases). V lost 0 bases, J lost 6 bases, and 21 bases lay in between. The germline CDR1 and CDR2 sequences are DFQATT and SNEGSKA (reference sequence). This CDR3 has 16 amino acids. For the CDR3, the DNA is TGCAGTGCTAGAGATCAGGAGAGGGGGAAATCGGGCGAGCAGTACTTC. Its protein product is CSARDQERGKSGEQYF.

The chain is built from TRBV5-1 and TRBJ1-1; D is uncertain. The germline V gene encodes CDR1 SGHRS and CDR2 YFSETQ. The V gene lost 1 base and the J gene lost 7 bases, with 14 bases spanning the gap. This CDR3 has 14 residues. DNA for the CDR3: TGCGCCAGCAGCTTGTCCGGCGCGGTTGGTGAAGCTTTCTTT. This translates into CASSLSGAVGEAFF.

The CDR3 sequence: CSAVGGGRYEQYF. The CDR3 DNA follows: TGCAGTGCTGTTGGAGGGGGACGGTACGAGCAGTACTTC. The genes are TRBV20-1 and TRBJ2-7; D tentatively reads TRBD1 or TRBD2 (6 bases each). Trimming removed 5 bases at V and 4 bases at J, with 15 bases between. Germline V gene data show CDR1 as DFQATT and CDR2 as SNEGSKA (reference sequence). CDR3 length: 13 residues.

The V gene is TRBV29-1, the J gene TRBJ2-5; D is perhaps TRBD2 (5 bases). Trimming removed 3 bases from V and 11 bases from J, with 19 bases in between. This CDR3 has 13 residues. Per the germline V gene, CDR1 is SQVTM and CDR2 is ANQGSEA. The CDR3 spells CSVDLANHNEQYF. In DNA, the CDR3 is TGCAGCGTTGATTTAGCGAATCACAATGAGCAGTACTTC.

This clonotype was counted once. The gene calls are TRBV29-1 and TRBJ2-2; maybe TRBD2 (7 bases). Germline-derived CDR1 and CDR2 are SQVTM and ANQGSEA. V was cut by 7 bases and J by 1 base, with 16 bases left in between. CDR3 length: 15 amino acids. The CDR3 coding sequence is TGCAGCGCCAAAGGGGGGGCGCGGAACACCGGGGAGCTGTTTTTT. Translation: CSAKGGARNTGELFF.

V usage is TRBV29-1 and J usage is TRBJ1-2; D is ambiguous. The CDR3 length is 13 residues. Germline lookup yields CDR1 SQVTM and CDR2 ANQGSEA. V shed 4 bases and J shed 3 bases, with 12 bases lying between them. CDR3 amino acids: CSVAHSRDYGYTF. In DNA, the CDR3 is TGCAGCGTTGCTCACTCACGGGACTATGGCTACACCTTC.

A few counts support this clonotype. The rearrangement links TRBV15 to TRBJ2-5, with D possibly TRBD1 on 6 matching bases. Germline V gives CDR1 LNHNV, CDR2 YYDKDF (reference sequence). V lost 0 bases and J 5 bases, leaving 22 bases between the germline ends. This CDR3 is 18 amino acids long. CDR3 sequence: CATSRDLGLGAAGETQYF. The CDR3 bases are TGTGCCACCAGCAGAGATTTGGGGTTGGGGGCCGCGGGCGAGACCCAGTACTTC. Based on the CDR3 plus reference TRBV15 and TRBJ2-5, the full variable domain is DAMVIQNPRYQVTQFGKPVTLSCSQTLNHNVMYWYQQKSSQAPKLLFHYYDKDFNNEADTPDNFQSRRPNTSFCFLDIRSPGLGDTAMYLCATSRDLGLGAAGETQYFGPGTRLLVL.